The present entry profiles one TCR beta chain with its context. Its antigen remains unidentified. Each TCR beta cDNA library carried unique molecular identifiers. A population of roughly 0.9 to 11 million T cells gave rise to roughly 500,000 cDNA molecules. From the PCR reads, TCRdb called clonotypes with MiXCR, one entry per CDR3 protein. This repertoire shows fewer than 900,000 distinct CDR3 sequences, 35% to 55% found once; its top ten account for around 4.7%. Trimming removed 3 bases from V and 2 bases from J, with 17 bases in between. Germline assignment: CDR1 SGHVS and CDR2 FNYEAQ. This CDR3 has 16 amino acids. The data originate from a study of post-analysis software for immune sequencing data. Study-level information: Disease trajectories encompassed relapsing-remitting, secondary progressive and progressive-relapsing multiple sclerosis.

Broader study findings: Strong co-clustering by F measure was evident for samples that had been prepared in the same batch. Four or five TRBV segments (TRBV5-6, TRBV5-1 and TRBV20-1 among them) occurred more frequently in patients than in controls. People with multiple sclerosis had a significantly lower normalized Chao1 diversity than controls did.

The sample comprised blood. The TCR originated in a girl between 5 and 17 years old with multiple sclerosis. The V and J genes are TRBV7-6 and TRBJ2-7; D is uncertain. CDR3 in amino acids: CASSFNHRVGAYEQYF. The CDR3 DNA is TGTGCCAGCAGCTTTAACCACCGGGTTGGTGCCTACGAGCAGTACTTC.